One sample yielded the 18 T cell receptor beta chains listed below, sequenced in a study of Ad26.COV2.S vaccination and SARS-CoV-2 variants. Indicated treatment: around 19 received Ad26.COV2.S at low or high dose, single or two shots; about 5 received placebo; per-sample allocation not given. Sampling happened 63 days after the first vaccine or placebo injection. The table came from immunoSEQ multiplex PCR; TCRdb's copy has only in-frame clones and leaves some out. The sample lists a few hundred thousand clones; about four fifths were seen once. The starting material was peripheral blood, obtained in a trial of Ad26.COV2.S vaccine versus placebo. Source of these receptors: a person between 18 and 65 years old who received the Ad26.COV2.S COVID-19 vaccine or a placebo.

The V gene is TRBV9, the J gene TRBJ1-3; 8 positions match TRBD1. The length of the CDR3 is 17 residues. Trimming at V came to 4 bases and at J to 2 bases, leaving 11 bases not matched to a gene. Germline V gene data show CDR1 as SGDLS and CDR2 as YYNGEE. The CDR3 spells CASSTRIRTGTGNTIYF. CDR3 coding DNA: TGTGCCAGCAGCACCCGTATTCGGACAGGGACTGGAAACACCATATATTTT.

Details on this clone: The same CDR3 can be traced to other DNA sequences in this sample. The chain is built from TRBV7-9 and TRBJ1-1, with D hard to call. Germline V lookup: CDR1 SEHNR, CDR2 FQNEAQ (reference sequence). V lost 2 bases and J 1 base, leaving 2 bases between the germline ends. This CDR3 has 12 residues. This CDR3 reads CASSLTNTEAFF. The CDR3 DNA is TGTGCCAGCAGCTTAACGAACACTGAAGCTTTCTTT.

This clone showed up just a few times. J is TRBJ2-1 and V is TRBV29-1; D remains unclear. The CDR3 extends over 11 amino acids. V gave up 8 bases and J gave up 8 bases, with 13 bases separating them. CDR1 is SQVTM, CDR2 ANQGSEA, per germline. Here the CDR3 reads CSILKRDEQFF. CDR3 nucleotide sequence: TGCAGCATTCTAAAGAGAGATGAGCAGTTCTTC.

This clone was seen many times. The J gene is TRBJ2-1, the V gene TRBV7-9; 10 bases align to TRBD2. Germline lookup yields CDR1 SEHNR and CDR2 FQNEAQ (reference sequence). With V trimmed by 4 bases and J by 9 bases, 6 bases remained unmatched. CDR3 size: 14 residues. CDR3 region: CASSSSGSSGEQFF. The CDR3 DNA reads as TGTGCCAGCAGCTCTAGCGGGAGCAGCGGTGAGCAGTTCTTC.

This clone was observed a few times. J is TRBJ1-1 and V is TRBV5-8; 7 bases match TRBD1. V dropped 4 bases and J dropped 0; count of bases not matched to a gene: 6. From germline, CDR1 is SGHTS and CDR2 YDEGEE. The CDR3 is 15 amino acids. The chain's CDR3 is CASSGPGQMNTEAFF. The CDR3 bases are TGTGCCAGCAGCGGACCGGGACAGATGAACACTGAAGCTTTCTTT.

This chain connects TRBV19 to TRBJ1-2, with TRBD1 as a possible D gene (6 bases). The CDR3 runs 14 residues. CDR1 is LNHDA, CDR2 SQIVND, per germline (reference sequence). Trimming removed 3 bases at V and 3 bases at J, with 11 bases between. This CDR3 is CASSIRGGDYGYTF. CDR3 coding DNA: TGTGCCAGTAGTATCCGAGGGGGTGACTATGGCTACACCTTC. Together with reference TRBV19 and TRBJ1-2, the CDR3 gives the full variable domain: DGGITQSPKYLFRKEGQNVTLSCEQNLNHDAMYWYRQDPGQGLRLIYYSQIVNDFQKGDIAEGYSVSREKKESFPLTVTSAQKNPTAFYLCASSIRGGDYGYTFGSGTRLTVV.

The rearrangement joins TRBV2 to TRBJ2-1, with 8 nucleotides matching TRBD2. Germline V gene sequence: CDR1 SNHLY, CDR2 FYNNEI. V gave up 6 bases and J gave up 0 bases; unmatched junction bases: 10. The CDR3 consists of 17 residues. This chain's CDR3 is CASSFTAGGTSYNEQFF. The CDR3 DNA sequence: TGTGCCAGCAGCTTTACGGCGGGGGGCACCTCCTACAATGAGCAGTTCTTC. Full variable domain (rest looked up from reference TRBV2 and TRBJ2-1): EPEVTQTPSHQVTQMGQEVILRCVPISNHLYFYWYRQILGQKVEFLVSFYNNEISEKSEIFDDQFSVERPDGSNFTLKIRSTKLEDSAMYFCASSFTAGGTSYNEQFFGPGTRLTVL.

Here the CDR3 DNA reads TGTGCCAGCAGCCCGACTATTTACAATGAGCAGTTCTTC. Its translation: CASSPTIYNEQFF. This sequence joins TRBV14 and TRBJ2-1, with D tentatively TRBD2 (5 bases). CDR1 is SGHDN and CDR2 is FVKESK in the germline V gene. CDR3 length: 13 residues. V lost 4 bases, J lost 4 bases, and 8 bases lay in between.

The V gene is TRBV5-1, the J gene TRBJ2-1; D may be TRBD1 or TRBD2 (6 bases each). Germline values: CDR1 SGHRS, CDR2 YFSETQ. V was shortened by 5 bases and J by 4 bases, with 19 bases between the two germline ends. This CDR3 is built from 16 residues. The CDR3 loop is CASSLGGRNGYNEQFF. CDR3 DNA sequence: TGCGCCAGCAGTTTAGGGGGGAGAAATGGTTACAATGAGCAGTTCTTC.

This chain uses TRBV29-1 with TRBJ2-6; TRBD1 or TRBD2 may be the D gene (5 bases each). The ends were cut back, 3 bases at V and 4 bases at J, with 10 bases in the middle. This CDR3 is built from 14 residues. The V gene's germline CDR1 is SQVTM and CDR2 ANQGSEA. The CDR3 nucleotides are TGCAGCGTTGATTGGGGGACCGGGGCCAACGTCCTGACTTTC. Its protein is CSVDWGTGANVLTF.

A single count supports this clone. This sequence joins TRBV6-5 and TRBJ1-3, with no clear D. V gave up 0 bases and J gave up 2 bases, with 11 bases separating them. The CDR3 covers 16 residues. Germline CDR1 reads MNHEY; CDR2 reads SVGAGI. The CDR3 spells CASSYSIPAAGNTIYF. Here the CDR3 DNA reads TGTGCCAGCAGTTACTCGATCCCAGCCGCTGGAAACACCATATATTTT.

A note on this clone: The sample carries other DNA sequences with the same CDR3. The J gene is TRBJ1-6, the V gene TRBV7-2; D remains ambiguous. Germline V gene data show CDR1 as SGHTA and CDR2 as FQGNSA. Trimming took off 5 bases at V and 7 bases at J, with 9 bases between the two ends. This CDR3 region has 13 residues. CDR3 residues: CASSDRPNSPLHF. CDR3 sequence (DNA): TGTGCCAGCAGCGACCGTCCGAATTCACCCCTCCACTTT.

This chain links TRBV5-1 with TRBJ2-3; possibly TRBD1 or TRBD2 for D (5 bases each). The CDR3 has 15 amino acids. Germline loops: CDR1 SGHRS, CDR2 YFSETQ. Trimming cost V 5 bases and J 0 bases, with 13 bases left between them. The CDR3 coding sequence is TGCGCCAGCAGACTAGGGACGGCTAGCACAGATACGCAGTATTTT. The encoded protein is CASRLGTASTDTQYF.

The chain couples TRBV7-2 to TRBJ2-2; 7 nucleotides align to TRBD1. The CDR3 has 14 residues. The V gene end was trimmed by 1 base and the J gene end by 6 bases; junction bases not matched to a gene: 2. CDR1 is SGHTA, CDR2 FQGNSA, per germline. In nucleotides, the CDR3 is TGTGCCAGCAGCTTAGGACAGGGCTCCGGGGAGCTGTTTTTT. Its translation is CASSLGQGSGELFF.

The chain couples TRBV6-2 or TRBV6-3 to TRBJ2-3; D not resolved. The CDR3 is 14 amino acids. Looked up from germline, CDR1 is MNHEY and CDR2 is SVGEGT. The V end was cut by 5 bases, the J end by 2 bases, with 11 bases between. This CDR3 is CASSPVLPTDTQYF. The CDR3 DNA reads as TGTGCCAGCAGTCCGGTACTTCCCACAGATACGCAGTATTTT.

Ten or more counts support this clone. The chain combines TRBV6-5 with TRBJ1-2; a weak D match, TRBD1 (6 bases). The V end was cut by 8 bases, the J end by 4 bases, with 17 bases between. In germline, CDR1 is MNHEY, CDR2 SVGAGI. The length of the CDR3 is 14 residues. The CDR3 sequence is CASQTLEGGYGYTF. The CDR3 region has the DNA TGTGCCAGCCAGACCTTGGAGGGGGGCTATGGCTACACCTTC.

The V and J genes are TRBV29-1 and TRBJ2-3; the match to TRBD1 covers 8 bases. The V and J ends lost 4 bases and 4 bases, in that order; junction bases with no gene match: 7. The germline V gene has CDR1 SQVTM and CDR2 ANQGSEA. The CDR3 sequence is 14 residues long. CDR3 region: CSVVGDRGSDTQYF. CDR3 bases: TGCAGCGTTGTCGGCGACAGGGGCTCAGATACGCAGTATTTT.

V is TRBV28 and J is TRBJ1-5; D perhaps matches TRBD1 (5 bases). V shed 1 base and J shed 6 bases, with 13 bases lying between them. The CDR3 runs to 15 residues. Per germline, CDR1 MDHEN and CDR2 SYDVKM. CDR3 amino acids: CASSLLSRAVQPQHF. In DNA, the CDR3 is TGTGCCAGCAGTTTATTATCCAGGGCGGTTCAGCCCCAGCATTTT. The full variable domain, in which reference TRBV28 and TRBJ1-5 provide the parts outside the CDR3, is DVKVTQSSRYLVKRTGEKVFLECVQDMDHENMFWYRQDPGLGLRLIYFSYDVKMKEKGDIPEGYSVSREKKERFSLILESASTNQTSMYLCASSLLSRAVQPQHFGDGTRLSIL.